The 23 T cell receptor beta chains listed next were all sequenced from one sample in a study of T cell responses to AZD1222 COVID-19 vaccine. Profiling relied on immunoSEQ multiplex PCR, and the TCRdb table lists in-frame clones only, not all of them. The sample shows almost 95,000 clones, around 85% of them seen only once. This sample comprised peripheral blood, obtained 28 days after the second AZD1222 dose. Receptor source: an adult who received the AZD1222 COVID-19 vaccine.

The chain employs TRBV15 and TRBJ1-1, with TRBD1 identical over 10 bases. The CDR3 consists of 17 residues. V shed 1 base and J 5 bases; nucleotides not matched to a gene: 10. Germline V gene sequence: CDR1 LNHNV, CDR2 YYDKDF (reference sequence). CDR3 residues: CATSRGPTGGARTEAFF. The DNA for the CDR3 is TGTGCCACCAGCAGAGGCCCGACAGGGGGCGCGAGGACTGAAGCTTTCTTT.

The chain carries TRBV2 and TRBJ2-1; D is possibly TRBD2 (6 bases). CDR3 length equals 13 residues. V was clipped by 6 bases and J by 3 bases, with 9 bases between them. Germline V CDR1 and CDR2: SNHLY, FYNNEI. CDR3 nucleotides: TGTGCCAGCAGGGGGGGTGGCTACAATGAGCAGTTCTTC. Translation gives CASRGGGYNEQFF.

This clone occurred a few times. The rearrangement links TRBV11-2 to TRBJ1-2; 12 bases align to TRBD1. CDR1 is SGHAT, CDR2 FQNNGV, per germline. J gave up 3 bases and V 5 bases, and 13 bases lay outside the gene matches. This CDR3 contains 18 residues. CDR3 residues: CASSPTSGQGARDYGYTF. CDR3 bases: TGTGCCAGCAGCCCGACCTCGGGACAGGGGGCTCGGGACTATGGCTACACCTTC.

The genes are TRBV11-2 and TRBJ2-3, with 9 positions matching TRBD2. The CDR3 runs to 16 residues. V lost 6 bases, J lost 3 bases, and 10 bases stayed unmatched. In germline, CDR1 is SGHAT, CDR2 FQNNGV. CDR3 nucleotides: TGTGCCAGCAGTCCTGGTGGACTAGCGCCAACAGATACGCAGTATTTT. Translating gives CASSPGGLAPTDTQYF.

The chain carries TRBV19 and TRBJ2-7, with 11 bases aligning to TRBD1. The CDR3 spans 15 residues. CDR1 LNHDA and CDR2 SQIVND come from the germline V gene (reference sequence). V trimming: 4 bases; J trimming: 3 bases; junction bases outside the gene matches: 5. As DNA, the CDR3 is TGTGCCAGTAGTAGCCGGGACAGGGGGTTCTACGAGCAGTACTTC. It encodes CASSSRDRGFYEQYF.

This rearrangement joins TRBV23-1 to TRBJ1-5; D gene unclear. TRBV23-1 is sorted into the ORF group, with uncertain function. V shed 2 bases and J shed 2 bases, with 16 bases lying between them. The CDR3 covers 17 residues. The CDR3 protein is CASSQGQPSNGNQPQHF. DNA for the CDR3: TGCGCCAGCAGTCAAGGTCAGCCATCGAACGGCAATCAGCCCCAGCATTTT.

CDR3 sequence (DNA): TGTGCCAGCAGTGCGGGTCGCAATGAGCAGTTCTTC. Its protein is CASSAGRNEQFF. The chain joins TRBV2 to TRBJ2-1; D not certain. V dropped 4 bases and J dropped 6 bases, with 7 bases sitting between them. The CDR3 extends over 12 amino acids. The germline V gene has CDR1 SNHLY and CDR2 FYNNEI.

This chain links TRBV2 with TRBJ2-2; D not certain. The V gene lost 7 bases and the J gene lost 0 bases, with 6 bases spanning the gap. The germline gives CDR1 SNHLY, CDR2 FYNNEI. The CDR3 sequence is 13 residues long. The CDR3 DNA follows: TGTGCCAGCACGGCGGCGAACACCGGGGAGCTGTTTTTT. Translated, it gives CASTAANTGELFF.

This rearrangement joins TRBV6-5 to TRBJ2-1; TRBD2 matches at 10 bases. This CDR3 has 14 residues. The V gene's germline CDR1 is MNHEY and CDR2 SVGAGI. The V segment lost 6 bases and the J segment 7 bases; nucleotides outside the gene matches: 6. CDR3 DNA sequence: TGTGCCAGCAGATATAGCGGGAGGCATAATGAGCAGTTCTTC. Its protein is CASRYSGRHNEQFF.

This chain joins TRBV29-1 and TRBJ2-2; TRBD1 aligns across 9 bases. Losses at the gene ends were 4 bases for V and 6 bases for J; bases not matched to a gene: 3. Germline V lookup: CDR1 SQVTM, CDR2 ANQGSEA. This CDR3 region has 13 residues. The CDR3 DNA reads as TGCAGCGTTGGGACAGGGGTTCCCGGGGAGCTGTTTTTT. Translated: CSVGTGVPGELFF.

This sequence joins TRBV5-4 and TRBJ2-5, with D maybe TRBD2 (5 bases). The V and J ends lost 4 bases and 4 bases respectively, with 20 bases between them. The CDR3 length is 16 residues. Germline V lookup: CDR1 SGHNT, CDR2 YYREEE (reference sequence). CDR3 protein: CASSLGGGAGGETQYF. CDR3 sequence (DNA): TGTGCCAGCAGCCTAGGAGGTGGCGCAGGCGGAGAGACCCAGTACTTC.

The V call is TRBV19, the J call TRBJ2-3; tentatively, D is TRBD2 (5 bases). Trimming left V 5 bases short and J 2 bases short, with 11 bases between. This CDR3 comprises 14 residues. CDR1 LNHDA and CDR2 SQIVND come from the germline V gene (reference sequence). CDR3 protein: CASSSLLVTDTQYF. In nucleotides, the CDR3 is TGTGCCAGTAGTTCCCTACTAGTCACAGATACGCAGTATTTT.

The V and J genes are TRBV30 and TRBJ2-1, with D uncertain. CDR1 is GTSNPN and CDR2 is SVGIG in the germline V gene (reference sequence). CDR3 length equals 13 residues. V lost 2 bases and J lost 9, with 14 bases in between. CDR3 sequence reads: CAWSMSSIREQFF. Here the CDR3 DNA reads TGTGCCTGGAGTATGAGTAGCATACGTGAGCAGTTCTTC. Looking up the rest from reference TRBV30 and TRBJ2-1 gives the full variable domain: SQTIHQWPATLVQPVGSPLSLECTVEGTSNPNLYWYRQAAGRGLQLLFYSVGIGQISSEVPQNLSASRPQDRQFILSSKKLLLSDSGFYLCAWSMSSIREQFFGPGTRLTVL.

This clone was observed a handful of times. The rearrangement joins TRBV28 to TRBJ1-5; the D is unclear. V was pared by 2 bases and J by 0 bases, with 8 bases between. CDR1 is MDHEN and CDR2 is SYDVKM in the germline V gene. The CDR3 has 15 residues. The CDR3 coding sequence is TGTGCCAGCAGTTTAAGTCCCGGTAGCAATCAGCCCCAGCATTTT. Protein: CASSLSPGSNQPQHF. Based on the CDR3 plus reference TRBV28 and TRBJ1-5, the full variable domain is DVKVTQSSRYLVKRTGEKVFLECVQDMDHENMFWYRQDPGLGLRLIYFSYDVKMKEKGDIPEGYSVSREKKERFSLILESASTNQTSMYLCASSLSPGSNQPQHFGDGTRLSIL.

This clone was observed a single time. V and J are TRBV7-8 and TRBJ1-4, with unresolved D. The CDR3 is 14 amino acids. V shed 3 bases and J shed 5 bases, with 10 bases lying between them. CDR1 and CDR2 from the germline V gene are SGHVS and FQNEAQ. CDR3 in DNA: TGTGCCAGCAGCTTCGGCAGCACCAATGAAAAACTGTTTTTT. This sequence encodes CASSFGSTNEKLFF.

This rearrangement joins TRBV4-1 to TRBJ1-3, with D possibly matching TRBD1 (5 bases). The V end lost 3 bases, the J end lost 0 bases, and 12 bases lay between the germline ends. The germline V gene encodes CDR1 MGHRA and CDR2 YSYEKL. This CDR3 spans 16 amino acids. Written as DNA, the CDR3 is TGCGCCAGCAGCCATACCCCGGGGGGCTCTGGAAACACCATATATTTT. It is translated as CASSHTPGGSGNTIYF.

The rearrangement links TRBV27 to TRBJ2-7, with D hard to call. The V and J ends lost 6 bases and 4 bases respectively, with 19 bases between them. Germline CDR1 and CDR2: MNHEY and SMNVEV (reference sequence). CDR3 length: 15 residues. In DNA form, the CDR3 reads TGTGCCAGCAGCCCACCCAACCTCTCACGGTACGAGCAGTACTTC. The encoded protein is CASSPPNLSRYEQYF.

The chain carries TRBV6-5 and TRBJ1-1; a possible D gene is TRBD1 (5 bases). In germline, CDR1 is MNHEY, CDR2 SVGAGI. CDR3 length equals 14 residues. The ends were cut back, 6 bases at V and 2 bases at J, with 13 bases in the middle. The CDR3 DNA reads as TGTGCCAGCAGGGTGGGGACGGTCAACACTGAAGCTTTCTTT. It is translated as CASRVGTVNTEAFF.

This clone has just a few counts. This rearrangement joins TRBV2 to TRBJ2-1; 10 nucleotides line up with TRBD2. CDR3 length: 11 residues. After removal of 5 bases from V and 14 bases from J, the junction contained 3 bases not matched to a gene. Germline V CDR1 and CDR2: SNHLY, FYNNEI. This CDR3 reads CASSYSGGKFF. CDR3 nucleotides: TGTGCCAGCAGTTATAGCGGGGGGAAGTTCTTC.

The rearrangement joins TRBV5-1 to TRBJ2-1, with 7 positions matching TRBD1. The CDR3 has 15 residues. V was clipped by 2 bases and J by 14 bases; unmatched bases: 16. Germline CDR1 SGHRS, CDR2 YFSETQ. CDR3 sequence reads: CASSLNPGQPPGEFF. The CDR3 bases are TGCGCCAGCAGCTTAAATCCGGGACAGCCCCCAGGGGAGTTCTTC.

This chain links TRBV9 with TRBJ2-1, with 10 bases lining up with TRBD2. After removal of 0 bases from V and 9 bases from J, the junction contained 6 bases not matched to a gene. The CDR3 runs to 15 residues. Germline V lookup: CDR1 SGDLS, CDR2 YYNGEE. The CDR3 sequence is CASSVGGTSVAEQFF. In nucleotides, the CDR3 is TGTGCCAGCAGCGTAGGGGGGACTAGCGTGGCTGAGCAGTTCTTC.

This clone is a singleton in its sample. J is TRBJ2-5 and V is TRBV2; 8 bases are shared with TRBD1. This CDR3 region has 13 residues. Per germline, CDR1 SNHLY and CDR2 FYNNEI. Trimming cost V 5 bases and J 9 bases; bases outside gene matches: 8. CDR3 protein: CASSIPGQAAQYF. CDR3 DNA: TGTGCCAGCAGTATTCCGGGACAGGCGGCCCAGTACTTC. The full variable domain, its missing parts supplied by reference TRBV2 and TRBJ2-5, is EPEVTQTPSHQVTQMGQEVILRCVPISNHLYFYWYRQILGQKVEFLVSFYNNEISEKSEIFDDQFSVERPDGSNFTLKIRSTKLEDSAMYFCASSIPGQAAQYFGPGTRLLVL.

The chain carries TRBV5-1 and TRBJ1-2; 7 bases line up with TRBD1. Per germline, CDR1 SGHRS and CDR2 YFSETQ. The CDR3 runs 14 residues. V gave up 3 bases and J gave up 5 bases; unmatched junction bases: 7. The CDR3 here is CASSSRGTAYGYTF. CDR3 bases: TGCGCCAGCAGCTCGAGGGGGACAGCTTATGGCTACACCTTC.